This TCR beta chain appears in the sequencing data of a study of cytomegalovirus exposure and HLA in healthy donors. Findings and limits, study-wide: Previous analysis showed most TCR beta V segments were productive about 90% or about 30% of the time.

Germline V gene data show CDR1 as MNHNS and CDR2 as SASEGT. The junction had 3 bases not matched to a gene; V was cut back by 6 bases and J by 3 bases. The CDR3 is made up of 13 amino acids. Notes on this clone: Its antigen is still unknown.

With 60 Vbeta and 13 Jbeta primers, the PCR was carried out. Assay: immunoSEQ multiplex PCR; the TCRdb copy retains only in-frame clones and omits some. The repertoire holds more than 150,000 clones, approximately 84% seen once, with 7% in the top ten. V gene TRBV6-1 combines with J gene TRBJ1-2; 8 bases agree with TRBD1. The sample taken for sequencing was PBMCs. This receptor was identified in a middle-aged woman in good health and CMV-seropositive. The DNA of the CDR3 is TGTGCCAGCAGGGGACAGGAAGACTATGGCTACACCTTC. Translating gives CASRGQEDYGYTF.